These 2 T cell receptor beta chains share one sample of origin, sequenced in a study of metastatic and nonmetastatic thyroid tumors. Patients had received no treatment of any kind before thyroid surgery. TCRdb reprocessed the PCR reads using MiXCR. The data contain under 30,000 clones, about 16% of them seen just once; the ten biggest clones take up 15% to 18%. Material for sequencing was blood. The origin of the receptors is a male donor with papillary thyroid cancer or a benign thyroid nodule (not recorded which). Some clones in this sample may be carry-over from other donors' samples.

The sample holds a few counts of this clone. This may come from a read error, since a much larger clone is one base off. CDR3 DNA sequence: TGCAGCGTTGGTTGGGGGCGGGACAATGAGCAGTTCTTC. It translates to CSVGWGRDNEQFF. The rearrangement links TRBV29-1 to TRBJ2-1; D may be TRBD1 (6 bases). The CDR3 has 13 amino acids. Germline CDR1 is SQVTM and CDR2 is ANQGSEA. V shed 4 bases and J shed 5 bases, with 12 bases lying between them.

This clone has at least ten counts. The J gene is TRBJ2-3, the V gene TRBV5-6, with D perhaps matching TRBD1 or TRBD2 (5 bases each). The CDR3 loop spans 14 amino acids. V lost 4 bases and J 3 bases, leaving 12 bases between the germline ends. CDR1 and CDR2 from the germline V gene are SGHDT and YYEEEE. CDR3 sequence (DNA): TGTGCCAGCAGCCCTGTGGGGGAGACAGATACGCAGTATTTT. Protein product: CASSPVGETDTQYF.